This entry lists 20 T cell receptor beta chains sequenced from one sample in a study of cytomegalovirus exposure and HLA in healthy donors. PCR used 60 Vbeta primers and 13 Jbeta primers. Clones were read by immunoSEQ multiplex PCR, and TCRdb kept only the in-frame ones, dropping some. The sample has 60,000 to 75,000 clones, roughly 70% seen once. The sample was PBMCs. The receptors shown here come from a middle-aged woman in good health and CMV-seropositive.

This clone came up a few times. The gene calls are TRBV5-1 and TRBJ1-1; 7 bases are a match to TRBD1. Germline CDR1 SGHRS, CDR2 YFSETQ. V shed 3 bases and J 1 base; nucleotides not matched to a gene: 15. This CDR3 comprises 18 residues. CDR3 sequence reads: CASSSPKEYRDRNTEAFF. In DNA form, the CDR3 reads TGCGCCAGCAGCTCGCCCAAAGAATACCGGGACAGGAACACTGAAGCTTTCTTT. Full variable domain (rest looked up from reference TRBV5-1 and TRBJ1-1): KAGVTQTPRYLIKTRGQQVTLSCSPISGHRSVSWYQQTPGQGLQFLFEYFSETQRNKGNFPGRFSGRQFSNSRSEMNVSTLELGDSALYLCASSSPKEYRDRNTEAFFGQGTRLTVV.

The V gene is TRBV6-1, the J gene TRBJ2-7, with D possibly being TRBD1 (6 bases). Germline CDR1 is MNHNS and CDR2 is SASEGT. Trimming removed 1 base from V and 3 bases from J, with 10 bases in between. The length of the CDR3 is 14 residues. In nucleotides, the CDR3 is TGTGCCAGCAGTGAAGTAAGGACAGTCTACGAGCAGTACTTC. Protein: CASSEVRTVYEQYF.

At least ten counts were recorded for this clone. V and J are TRBV4-2 and TRBJ2-7, with 9 positions matching TRBD2. The germline CDR1 and CDR2 sequences are LGHNA and YNFKEQ. The junction had 10 bases not matched to a gene; V was cut back by 5 bases and J by 5 bases. The CDR3 covers 15 residues. In DNA, the CDR3 is TGTGCCAGCAGCACCACCGGGACTAGCTCACACGAGCAGTACTTC. Translation gives CASSTTGTSSHEQYF.

The chain has TRBV5-6 and TRBJ1-1, with D possibly matching TRBD1 (5 bases). CDR1 and CDR2 (germline): SGHDT, YYEEEE. This CDR3 is 14 amino acids long. V dropped 1 base and J dropped 0 bases, with 7 bases sitting between them. Here the CDR3 DNA reads TGTGCCAGCAGCTTGACAGGCATGAACACTGAAGCTTTCTTT. This gives the protein CASSLTGMNTEAFF.

The CDR3 here is CSVDLAGGETQYF. The CDR3 DNA reads as TGCAGCGTTGATTTAGCGGGGGGAGAGACCCAGTACTTC. V is TRBV29-1 and J is TRBJ2-5; 10 bases line up with TRBD2. The CDR3 has 13 residues. From germline, CDR1 is SQVTM and CDR2 ANQGSEA. Trimming removed 3 bases from V and 4 bases from J; junction bases left unmatched: 2. Using reference TRBV29-1 and TRBJ2-5 for the parts outside the CDR3, the full variable domain is SAVISQKPSRDICQRGTSLTIQCQVDSQVTMMFWYRQQPGQSLTLIATANQGSEATYESGFVIDKFPISRPNLTFSTLTVSNMSPEDSSIYLCSVDLAGGETQYFGPGTRLLVL.

The DNA of the CDR3 is TGTGCCAGCAGCTTATGGGCAGGGGGCGCAGGGACAGATACGCAGTATTTT. It yields the protein CASSLWAGGAGTDTQYF. The chain carries TRBV7-9 and TRBJ2-3; 8 nucleotides match TRBD1. This CDR3 has 17 residues. Germline CDR1 SEHNR, CDR2 FQNEAQ (reference sequence). Trimming removed 2 bases from V and 3 bases from J; junction bases left unmatched: 10.

The chain is built from TRBV18 and TRBJ2-5, with 7 bases fitting TRBD1. The junction had 7 bases not matched to a gene; V was cut back by 6 bases and J by 3 bases. Germline V gene data show CDR1 as KGHSH and CDR2 as LQKENI. This CDR3 has 14 residues. Written as DNA, the CDR3 is TGTGCCAGCTCCCCCCGGGACAGAGAAGAGACCCAGTACTTC. As protein: CASSPRDREETQYF.

The J gene is TRBJ1-2, the V gene TRBV5-4, with 9 bases aligning to TRBD1. Looked up from germline, CDR1 is SGHNT and CDR2 is YYREEE (reference sequence). The CDR3 is made up of 15 amino acids. The V gene end was trimmed by 4 bases and the J gene end by 2 bases; junction bases not matched to a gene: 6. CDR3 in amino acids: CASSPSGTGNYGYTF. The CDR3 bases are TGTGCCAGCAGCCCATCCGGGACAGGGAACTATGGCTACACCTTC. Supplemented by reference TRBV5-4 and TRBJ1-2, the full variable domain reads ETGVTQSPTHLIKTRGQQVTLRCSSQSGHNTVSWYQQALGQGPQFIFQYYREEENGRGNFPPRFSGLQFPNYSSELNVNALELDDSALYLCASSPSGTGNYGYTFGSGTRLTVV.

This clone has just a few counts. The chain combines TRBV4-2 with TRBJ2-7; the match to TRBD2 covers 11 bases. CDR3 length: 16 amino acids. V lost 3 bases, J lost 5 bases, and 9 bases stayed unmatched. In germline, CDR1 is LGHNA, CDR2 YNFKEQ. CDR3 DNA: TGTGCCAGCAGCCAGGGAGTAGCGGGGGGGCTAGACGAGCAGTACTTC. Its protein product is CASSQGVAGGLDEQYF.

This clone showed up just a few times. V is TRBV19 and J is TRBJ1-2; no definite D call. Germline lookup yields CDR1 LNHDA and CDR2 SQIVND (reference sequence). V was cut by 3 bases and J by 2 bases, with 13 bases left in between. The CDR3 runs 15 residues. The CDR3 here is CASSIGASENYGYTF. CDR3 DNA sequence: TGTGCCAGTAGTATTGGAGCGTCGGAAAACTATGGCTACACCTTC.

The chain combines TRBV6-4 with TRBJ1-5; D might be TRBD1 (5 bases). CDR1 and CDR2 from the germline V gene are MRHNA and SNTAGT. V was clipped by 3 bases and J by 7 bases, with 10 bases between them. This CDR3 comprises 13 residues. The CDR3 protein is CASSEQEGQPQHF. The CDR3 DNA is TGTGCCAGCAGTGAACAGGAGGGACAGCCCCAGCATTTT.

As concerns this clone: The sample carries other DNA sequences with the same CDR3. The chain couples TRBV25-1 to TRBJ2-5, with 12 bases aligning to TRBD1. This CDR3 spans 14 amino acids. From germline, CDR1 is MGHDK and CDR2 SYGVNS. Trimming removed 8 bases from V and 5 bases from J; junction bases left unmatched: 6. The CDR3 DNA sequence: TGTGCCAGCGGGGGGGACAGGGGGCCGGAGACCCAGTACTTC. This sequence encodes CASGGDRGPETQYF.

The J gene is TRBJ2-7, the V gene TRBV10-3; 8 positions agree with TRBD2. Trimming took 11 bases from V and 6 from J; bases not matched to a gene: 12. The CDR3 spans 13 residues. Per the germline V gene, CDR1 is ENHRY and CDR2 is SYGVKD. CDR3 in DNA: TGTGCCTCCACTCCGGGACTAGGAGGCGAGCAGTACTTC. This encodes CASTPGLGGEQYF.

The V call is TRBV7-9, the J call TRBJ1-6, with D unclear. CDR3 length: 13 amino acids. With 1 base removed from V and 7 bases from J, the gap between germline ends came to 5 bases. The germline gives CDR1 SEHNR, CDR2 FQNEAQ (reference sequence). The CDR3 sequence is CASSLDLNSPLHF. CDR3 nucleotide sequence: TGTGCCAGCAGCTTAGATCTGAATTCACCCCTCCACTTT.

This chain connects TRBV6-1 to TRBJ1-1, with a weak D call TRBD1 (5 bases). Per the germline V gene, CDR1 is MNHNS and CDR2 is SASEGT. V was cut by 1 base and J by 4 bases, with 16 bases left in between. The CDR3 totals 16 residues. The CDR3 reads CASSEVGGSRGTEAFF. The CDR3 DNA is TGTGCCAGCAGTGAAGTTGGGGGATCGCGGGGCACTGAAGCTTTCTTT.

The chain couples TRBV19 to TRBJ1-1; D not resolved. CDR3 length: 14 amino acids. V dropped 3 bases and J dropped 0 bases, with 8 bases sitting between them. Germline CDR1 is LNHDA and CDR2 is SQIVND (reference sequence). As DNA, the CDR3 is TGTGCCAGTAGTATGGGAGGAGTGAACACTGAAGCTTTCTTT. This gives the protein CASSMGGVNTEAFF. Full variable domain (outside the CDR3, taken from reference TRBV19 and TRBJ1-1): DGGITQSPKYLFRKEGQNVTLSCEQNLNHDAMYWYRQDPGQGLRLIYYSQIVNDFQKGDIAEGYSVSREKKESFPLTVTSAQKNPTAFYLCASSMGGVNTEAFFGQGTRLTVV.

The CDR3 coding sequence is TGTGCCAGCAGCTTAAAGGGGGCAGCAGAGACCCAGTACTTC. Translating gives CASSLKGAAETQYF. J is TRBJ2-5 and V is TRBV5-4; 7 positions agree with TRBD1. The germline V gene encodes CDR1 SGHNT and CDR2 YYREEE (reference sequence). V shed 2 bases, J shed 4 bases, and the junction held 5 bases outside the gene matches. This CDR3 is built from 14 residues.

In its sample, this clone was seen a few times. V and J are TRBV19 and TRBJ1-1, with D possibly TRBD1 on 5 matching bases. Per the germline V gene, CDR1 is LNHDA and CDR2 is SQIVND (reference sequence). This CDR3 contains 14 residues. Between the trimmed V and J ends, which lost 3 bases and 0 bases, there was a span of 8 bases. DNA for the CDR3: TGTGCCAGTAGTATCCGCAGGGTGAACACTGAAGCTTTCTTT. This gives the protein CASSIRRVNTEAFF.

The genes are TRBV27 and TRBJ2-1, with TRBD2 as a possible D gene (6 bases). The germline V gene encodes CDR1 MNHEY and CDR2 SMNVEV (reference sequence). V was clipped by 8 bases and J by 3 bases, with 8 bases between them. This CDR3 region has 12 residues. This chain's CDR3 is CASADYYNEQFF. The CDR3 DNA reads as TGTGCCAGCGCGGACTACTACAATGAGCAGTTCTTC.

This clone occurred a few times. The chain is built from TRBV4-1 and TRBJ2-7; maybe TRBD2 (6 bases). The CDR3 covers 17 residues. The ends were cut back, 4 bases at V and 4 bases at J, with 23 bases in the middle. Germline V gene data show CDR1 as MGHRA and CDR2 as YSYEKL. The CDR3: CASSRTGEAKGGYEQYF. The CDR3 nucleotides are TGCGCCAGCAGCCGAACCGGGGAGGCTAAAGGAGGTTACGAGCAGTACTTC.